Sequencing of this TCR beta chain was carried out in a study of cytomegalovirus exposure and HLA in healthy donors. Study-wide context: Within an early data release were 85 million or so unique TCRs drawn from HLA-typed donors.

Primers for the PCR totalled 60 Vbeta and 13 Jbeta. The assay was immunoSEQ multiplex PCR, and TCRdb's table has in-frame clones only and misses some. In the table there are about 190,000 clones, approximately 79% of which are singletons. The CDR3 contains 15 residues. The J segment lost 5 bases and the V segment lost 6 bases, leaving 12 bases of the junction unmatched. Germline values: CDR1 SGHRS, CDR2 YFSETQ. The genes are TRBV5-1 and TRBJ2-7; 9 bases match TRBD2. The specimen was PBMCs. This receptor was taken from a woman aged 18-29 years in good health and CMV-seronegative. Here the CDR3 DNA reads TGCGCCAGCACCAGAACGGGACTAGCCGCGGACGAGCAGTACTTC. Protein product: CASTRTGLAADEQYF.